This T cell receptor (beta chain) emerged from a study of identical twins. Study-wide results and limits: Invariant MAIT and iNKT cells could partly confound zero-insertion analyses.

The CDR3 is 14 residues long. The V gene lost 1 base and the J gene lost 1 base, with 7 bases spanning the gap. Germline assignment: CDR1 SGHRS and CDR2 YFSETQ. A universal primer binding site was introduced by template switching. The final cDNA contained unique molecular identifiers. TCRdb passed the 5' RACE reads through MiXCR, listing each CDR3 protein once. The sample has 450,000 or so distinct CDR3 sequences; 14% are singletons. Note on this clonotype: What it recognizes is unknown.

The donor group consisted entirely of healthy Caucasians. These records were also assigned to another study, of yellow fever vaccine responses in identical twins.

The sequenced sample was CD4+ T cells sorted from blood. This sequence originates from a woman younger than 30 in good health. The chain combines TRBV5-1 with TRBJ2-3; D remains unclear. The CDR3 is CASSLSDGTDTQYF. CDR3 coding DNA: TGCGCCAGCAGCTTGTCCGATGGCACAGATACGCAGTATTTT.